This T cell receptor (beta chain) was identified during a study of blood T cell repertoires in COVID-19. Study information: The United States, Italy and Spain supplied acute and convalescent COVID-19 samples. T cells, B-cell-depleted T cells, or PBMCs provided the cDNA or gDNA that served as material.

Germline values: CDR1 LNHDA, CDR2 SQIVND (reference sequence). The CDR3 is 15 amino acids. Trimming removed 4 bases at V and 1 base at J, with 13 bases between. Per the study methods: Amplification of reference gene primers provided the estimated nucleated cell counts. Sequenced by immunoSEQ multiplex PCR; TCRdb stores in-frame clones only, minus some. V and J calls and clone size follow that table, whereas D and trimming were derived from the DNA. Of about 260,000 clones in the sample, more than 75% were seen once. The specimen sequenced was peripheral blood. The TCR originated in a woman aged 40 to 50 who had recovered from COVID-19. The chain has TRBV19 and TRBJ1-1; D may be TRBD1 (5 bases). In DNA form, the CDR3 reads TGTGCCAGTAGTAGCGGGGGTGCCACGAACACTGAAGCTTTCTTT. Translation: CASSSGGATNTEAFF.